The rows below give T cell receptor beta chains drawn from one sample of a study of shared clonotypes between healthy human individuals. Profiled with immunoSEQ multiplex PCR; TCRdb holds only in-frame clones, not every one. The sample yields about 980,000 clones, approximately 80% seen once. Material for sequencing was memory CD4+ T cells sorted from blood. The receptors were sampled from a man aged 18 to 30 in good health. Both conserved end residues are part of each CDR3. Each record gives: J gene, D gene, clone size, V gene, CDR3 DNA, CDR3 protein. D genes are given only for firm matches. Expanded clones are given a class, and other clones once, few, many or no size at all.

>TRBJ2-2|-|-|TRBV10-2
TGCGCCAGCAGTGTAGTGGCAGTCGCGAACACCGGGGAGCTGTTTTTT
CASSVVAVANTGELFF
>TRBJ2-5|TRBD2|few|TRBV4-3
TGCGCCAGCAGCCGAGGGGCTAGCGGAGAGACCCAGTACTTC
CASSRGASGETQYF
>TRBJ1-1|-|few|TRBV30
TGTGCCTGGAGTCTAGGGAACACTGAAGCTTTCTTT
CAWSLGNTEAFF
>TRBJ1-5|-|few|TRBV11-2
TGTGCCAGCAGCTGGAATAGCAATCAGCCCCAGCATTTT
CASSWNSNQPQHF
>TRBJ2-2|TRBD1|-|TRBV7-2
TGTGCCAGCAGCTTATACGGGACAGGGTCAGGGGAGCTGTTTTTT
CASSLYGTGSGELFF
>TRBJ1-4|-|few|TRBV11-2
TGTGCCAGCAGCTTATCAGGGAACGAAAAACTGTTTTTT
CASSLSGNEKLFF
>TRBJ2-6|-|-|TRBV4-3
TGCGCCAGCAGCCTCATGGGACTCTCTGGGGCCAACGTCCTGACTTTC
CASSLMGLSGANVLTF
>TRBJ2-1|-|-|TRBV19
TGTGCCAGTACCTACCCAGGGAATGAGCAGTTCTTC
CASTYPGNEQFF
>TRBJ2-2|TRBD1|few|TRBV10-1
TGCGCCAGCAGTGGGGTGACAGGGGCGAACACCGGGGAGCTGTTTTTT
CASSGVTGANTGELFF
>TRBJ1-2|TRBD1|-|TRBV5-1
TGCGCCAGCAGTCTTTCCGGGACAGGGAACTATGGCTACACCTTC
CASSLSGTGNYGYTF
>TRBJ1-1|TRBD1|-|TRBV4-1
TGCGCCAGCAGCCCCTCGACAGGGTATATGAACACTGAAGCTTTCTTT
CASSPSTGYMNTEAFF
>TRBJ1-6|TRBD1|-|TRBV9
TGTGCCAGCAGGGGGGACAGTCAATACTCACCCCTCCACTTT
CASRGDSQYSPLHF
>TRBJ1-2|TRBD1|few|TRBV4-1
TGCGCCAGCAGCCACAGCACGGGACAGGGCCAGAGAGGCTACACCTTC
CASSHSTGQGQRGYTF
>TRBJ2-1|-|-|TRBV11-2
TGTGCCAGCAGCCAGACTGACGGGGCTTACAATGAGCAGTTCTTC
CASSQTDGAYNEQFF
>TRBJ2-7|-|-|TRBV11-2
TGTGCCAGCAGCTTAGATGGGGTAGCCTACGAGCAGTACTTC
CASSLDGVAYEQYF
>TRBJ1-5|TRBD1|-|TRBV5-8
TGTGCCAGCAGCTGGGACAGGGCCGTAGGGAATCAGCCCCAGCATTTT
CASSWDRAVGNQPQHF
>TRBJ2-5|TRBD2|-|TRBV9
TGTGCCAGCAGCCCGGGACTAACGCAGGAGACCCAGTACTTC
CASSPGLTQETQYF
>TRBJ1-4|-|-|TRBV19
TGTGCCAGTAGTCCCCAGACGGACCCAACTAATGAAAAACTGTTTTTT
CASSPQTDPTNEKLFF
>TRBJ2-6|TRBD1|-|TRBV29-1
TGCAGCGTTGTAGGGACAGGGGGCATTTCGGCAGGGGCCAACGTCCTGACTTTC
CSVVGTGGISAGANVLTF
>TRBJ1-1|TRBD1|few|TRBV28
TGTGCCAGCAGTTCTGGACAGGCTAACACTGAAGCTTTCTTT
CASSSGQANTEAFF
>TRBJ2-7|-|many|TRBV7-2
TGTGCCAGCACCCGACCGGGACAAAACTACGAGCAGTACTTC
CASTRPGQNYEQYF
>TRBJ1-5|-|-|TRBV6-1
TGTGCCAGCGTGGACAGCCGCAATCAGCCCCAGCATTTT
CASVDSRNQPQHF
>TRBJ2-7|TRBD2|-|TRBV6-1
TGTGCCAGTAGAACTAGCGGAACCTACGAGCAGTACTTC
CASRTSGTYEQYF
>TRBJ2-6|-|-|TRBV4-3
TGCGCCAGCAGCCAAGATCAGGGTGGGGCCAACGTCCTGACTTTC
CASSQDQGGANVLTF
>TRBJ2-3|-|-|TRBV29-1
TGCAGCGTTGCAGCGAGCACAGATACGCAGTATTTT
CSVAASTDTQYF
>TRBJ2-7|TRBD2|few|TRBV9
TGTGCCAGCAGCCCCCGTAGCGGGAGTCTAAACTACGAGCAGTACTTC
CASSPRSGSLNYEQYF
>TRBJ1-3|-|-|TRBV30
TGTGCCTGGAGTGCAGGGACCTTTGGAAACACCATATATTTT
CAWSAGTFGNTIYF
>TRBJ2-7|-|-|TRBV6-1
TGTGCCAGCAGTGAAATAGTCTCCTACGAGCAGTACTTC
CASSEIVSYEQYF
>TRBJ2-5|-|-|TRBV11-3
TGTGCCAGCAGCTTAGGAGAGGGCCAAGAGACCCAGTACTTC
CASSLGEGQETQYF
>TRBJ2-5|-|few|TRBV19
TGTGCCAGTAGTAAAAATCTTAGGGAGACCCAGTACTTC
CASSKNLRETQYF
>TRBJ1-5|TRBD1|-|TRBV19
TGTGCCAGTAACTCCCCCGGGACAGGGGTCCAGCCCCAGCATTTT
CASNSPGTGVQPQHF
>TRBJ2-1|-|-|TRBV7-2
TGTGCCAGCAGCTTAGGGGTTAGTGAGCAGTTCTTC
CASSLGVSEQFF
>TRBJ1-2|-|few|TRBV30
TGTGCCTGGGGGGACGCCGGCCTGACTTTT
CAWGDAGLTF
>TRBJ2-3|-|-|TRBV7-8
TGTGCCAGCAGTATTACAGATACGCAGTATTTT
CASSITDTQYF
>TRBJ2-3|-|-|TRBV11-2
TGTGCCAGCAGCTTAGGCACACCTAGCACAGATACGCAGTATTTT
CASSLGTPSTDTQYF
>TRBJ2-5|-|-|TRBV14
TGTGCCAGCAGCCCCCTCCTCGGGGGCGAGACCCAGTACTTC
CASSPLLGGETQYF
>TRBJ1-4|-|-|TRBV2
TGTGCCAGCAGTGAGGGCCAGCTGGGAGAAAAACTGTTTTTT
CASSEGQLGEKLFF
>TRBJ2-3|-|-|TRBV10-1
TGCGCCAGCAGTGAGTCGGCGGCAGGGACAGATACGCAGTATTTT
CASSESAAGTDTQYF
>TRBJ1-1|TRBD1|once|TRBV10-3
TGTGCCATCAGTGAGTCCTACAGGGGTGGGGACACTGAAGCTTTCTTT
CAISESYRGGDTEAFF